These T cell receptor beta chains were read from a single sample in a study of T cells after yellow fever vaccination. TCRdb reanalysed the 5' RACE reads using MiXCR and keeps one entry per CDR3 protein. The sample has 400,000 or so distinct CDR3 sequences; more than 5.5% are singletons. The sample here was PBMCs, taken 5 days after the yellow fever booster vaccination. The receptors were gathered from a man aged 25 to 40 who received the YFV17D yellow fever vaccine. The CDR3 runs from the conserved cysteine through the conserved F or W.

V,J,CDR3
TRBV4-3,TRBJ2-2,CASSQDRCTGELFF
TRBV15,TRBJ2-3,CATSRDFAGAGDTQYF
TRBV12-3/TRBV12-4,TRBJ2-1,CASSLPPEQFF
TRBV28,TRBJ2-1,CARIVAGAYNEQFF
TRBV12-3/TRBV12-4,TRBJ1-2,CASSLKGWGYTF
TRBV6-1,TRBJ2-7,CASSPAVTGIEQYF
TRBV7-2,TRBJ2-1,CASSLAGTSTLNEQFF
TRBV20-1,TRBJ2-1,CSASFPVRDNEQFF
TRBV7-2,TRBJ2-7,CASSLGLAGGPQYEQYF
TRBV14,TRBJ2-3,CASSHGRNTDTQYF
TRBV27,TRBJ1-5,CASSPLGGQGVSQPQHF
TRBV5-1,TRBJ2-5,CASSLEARGPQETQYF
TRBV6-2/TRBV6-3,TRBJ1-1,CASSYSGDLLNTEAFF
TRBV12-3/TRBV12-4,TRBJ2-3,CASSLAGTGSTDTLYF
TRBV7-6,TRBJ2-7,CASSSQAGEVEQYF
TRBV9,TRBJ2-3,CASSVQGTPSTDTQYF
TRBV29-1,TRBJ2-3,CSVVGGRLTDTQYF
TRBV7-2,TRBJ2-7,CASSLVPLASYEQYF
TRBV25-1,TRBJ2-3,CASSAGGTSPTDTQYF
TRBV24-1,TRBJ1-1,CATSDFRGAEAFF
TRBV29-1,TRBJ2-5,CSVGGRQETQYF
TRBV5-1,TRBJ1-1,CASSLSQATRAEAFF
TRBV11-2,TRBJ2-2,CASSLRGVVTGELFF
TRBV5-1,TRBJ2-2,CASSLDLSTGELFF
TRBV7-2,TRBJ1-5,CASSPADGASQPQHF
TRBV15,TRBJ2-3,CATSTTAGRDTQYF
TRBV5-1,TRBJ2-7,CASSPGLGTSGAYEQYF
TRBV7-2,TRBJ2-3,CASRYSGRADTQYF
TRBV20-1,TRBJ1-1,CSASRGKDEAFF
TRBV20-1,TRBJ1-2,CSARVRTGRDYGYTF
TRBV7-2,TRBJ2-7,CASSLIRGHEQYF
TRBV18,TRBJ2-3,CASSLGLGVGDTQYF
TRBV18,TRBJ2-4,CASSAGTGAQNIQYF
TRBV7-9,TRBJ1-6,CASSPTGSYNSPLHF
TRBV7-8,TRBJ2-1,CASSGAGNNEQFF
TRBV18,TRBJ2-1,CASSFLAAKREQFF
TRBV7-2,TRBJ2-1,CASSLQTSPYNEQFF
TRBV5-5,TRBJ2-2,CASCRTGENTGELFF
TRBV7-2,TRBJ1-4,CASSSNHGYEKLFF
TRBV2,TRBJ1-5,CASSEQAGRNQPQHF
TRBV29-1,TRBJ2-1,CSESGQGGGSSYNEQFF
TRBV6-2/TRBV6-3,TRBJ2-7,CASSFRTSGEGDEQYF
TRBV9,TRBJ2-6,CASSVEGGANVLTF
TRBV6-5,TRBJ1-2,CATQTGDYGYTF
TRBV5-1,TRBJ2-2,CASSPEIAVITGELFF
TRBV28,TRBJ2-6,CASRGLGGDFSGANVLTF
TRBV3-1,TRBJ2-7,CASSQGREWYEQYF
TRBV12-3/TRBV12-4,TRBJ2-3,CASSSRGAGGTTSTDTQYF
TRBV19,TRBJ2-3,CASNGGPGYADTQYF
TRBV7-9,TRBJ2-5,CASSRYLQGNQETQYF
TRBV20-1,TRBJ2-5,CSARALVRETQYF
TRBV29-1,TRBJ2-3,CSVGGGTASTDTQYF
TRBV7-8,TRBJ2-1,CASRQPYNEQFF
TRBV6-2/TRBV6-3,TRBJ2-2,CASSRTGPANTGELFF